One sample yielded the 17 T cell receptor beta chains listed below, sequenced in a study of graft-versus-host responses after intestinal transplantation. Some clones are missing from TCRdb's copy, which holds only in-frame ones; the method was immunoSEQ multiplex PCR. The top ten hold 0.85% to 1.3% of the sample, which has some 13,000 clones, 35% to 45% seen once. This specimen consisted of alloreactive CD4+ T cells from a mixed lymphocyte reaction culture, obtained before intestinal transplant. Sample subset: CFSE-low proliferating T cells sorted from roughly six-day pre-transplant mixed lymphocyte reaction (GvH or HvG direction). These receptors all stem from a human patient who received an intestinal transplant.

V is TRBV19 and J is TRBJ1-5, with D possibly matching TRBD1 (6 bases). In germline, CDR1 is LNHDA, CDR2 SQIVND (reference sequence). V was clipped by 3 bases and J by 0 bases, with 12 bases between them. The CDR3 runs to 16 residues. The CDR3 DNA is TGTGCCAGTAGTATCTTCGGACAGCCTAGCAATCAGCCCCAGCATTTT. This translates into CASSIFGQPSNQPQHF.

The chain has TRBV11-2 and TRBJ2-7; 10 bases are a match to TRBD1. CDR3 size: 14 residues. Looked up from germline, CDR1 is SGHAT and CDR2 is FQNNGV. Unmatched junction bases numbered 6, after V lost 6 bases and J lost 4 bases. The CDR3 loop is CASRVGQGWYEQYF. The CDR3 DNA reads TGTGCCAGCAGGGTGGGACAGGGGTGGTACGAGCAGTACTTC.

The chain couples TRBV7-6 to TRBJ1-1, with D tentatively TRBD1 (6 bases). The length of the CDR3 is 17 residues. V lost 2 bases and J 0 bases, leaving 16 bases between the germline ends. Germline CDR1 reads SGHVS; CDR2 reads FNYEAQ. Here the CDR3 reads CASSLLGQGIMNTEAFF. DNA for the CDR3: TGTGCCAGCAGCTTATTAGGGCAGGGGATCATGAACACTGAAGCTTTCTTT.

V and J are TRBV27 and TRBJ2-6; 9 bases fit TRBD1. V shed 1 base, J shed 1 base, and the junction held 5 bases outside the gene matches. Germline CDR1 and CDR2: MNHEY and SMNVEV (reference sequence). This CDR3 region has 18 residues. This chain's CDR3 is CASSLFGTGFSGANVLTF. CDR3 sequence (DNA): TGTGCCAGCAGTTTATTCGGGACAGGGTTTTCTGGGGCCAACGTCCTGACTTTC.

This clone was observed a single time. V is TRBV7-2 and J is TRBJ2-5, with a weak D call TRBD2 (5 bases). CDR3 length: 13 amino acids. Germline lookup yields CDR1 SGHTA and CDR2 FQGNSA. Trimming stripped 3 bases from V and 2 bases from J, with 7 bases between. For the CDR3, the DNA is TGTGCCAGCAGCTTTGGACTTCAAGAGACCCAGTACTTC. This encodes CASSFGLQETQYF.

This chain uses TRBV23-1 with TRBJ1-2, with a possible D match to TRBD1 (6 bases). TRBV23-1 belongs to the ORF category, with a function that is uncertain. This CDR3 region has 15 residues. Trimming cost V 6 bases and J 4 bases, with 18 bases left between them. The CDR3 protein is CASRPRGEGSYGYTF. The CDR3 coding sequence is TGCGCCAGCAGGCCTAGGGGGGAGGGTTCCTATGGCTACACCTTC.

This chain joins TRBV2 and TRBJ2-3; unclear D gene. This CDR3 is 12 amino acids long. Germline values: CDR1 SNHLY, CDR2 FYNNEI. The V and J ends lost 5 bases and 2 bases respectively, with 5 bases between them. CDR3 loop: CASSLITDTQYF. In DNA, the CDR3 is TGTGCCAGCAGTCTAATCACAGATACGCAGTATTTT.

The J gene is TRBJ1-5, the V gene TRBV19, with 11 bases fitting TRBD1. The V segment lost 9 bases and the J segment 3 bases; nucleotides outside the gene matches: 7. Per germline, CDR1 LNHDA and CDR2 SQIVND (reference sequence). This CDR3 has 15 residues. CDR3 sequence: CASRTGGWSNQPQHF. The CDR3 DNA reads TGTGCCAGCAGGACAGGGGGCTGGTCCAATCAGCCCCAGCATTTT.

The table lists this clone with a few counts. The chain joins TRBV2 to TRBJ1-1; no clear D. The V and J ends lost 6 bases and 1 base respectively, with 12 bases between them. The CDR3 loop spans 14 amino acids. Germline loops: CDR1 SNHLY, CDR2 FYNNEI. The chain's CDR3 is CASRLDSGNTEAFF. CDR3 DNA: TGTGCCAGCAGACTGGACTCAGGGAACACTGAAGCTTTCTTT.

The chain carries TRBV18 and TRBJ2-1; the match to TRBD1 covers 12 bases. Trimming cost V 4 bases and J 12 bases; bases outside gene matches: 16. The CDR3 has 17 amino acids. From germline, CDR1 is KGHSH and CDR2 LQKENI. DNA for the CDR3: TGTGCCAGCTCACGCGCCAGTACCGGGACAGGGGGCGACGGGCAGTTCTTC. As protein: CASSRASTGTGGDGQFF.

This chain joins TRBV7-8 and TRBJ2-1; D is perhaps TRBD1 (6 bases). The CDR3 runs 20 residues. Germline values: CDR1 SGHVS, CDR2 FQNEAQ. With 5 bases removed from V and 0 bases from J, the gap between germline ends came to 26 bases. The CDR3 sequence is CASSARFGTLIKYSYNEQFF. The DNA for the CDR3 is TGTGCCAGCAGCGCCAGATTCGGGACACTTATTAAATACTCCTACAATGAGCAGTTCTTC. Supplemented by reference TRBV7-8 and TRBJ2-1, the full variable domain reads GAGVSQSPRYKVAKRGQDVALRCDPISGHVSLFWYQQALGQGPEFLTYFQNEAQLDKSGLPSDRFFAERPEGSVSTLKIQRTQQEDSAVYLCASSARFGTLIKYSYNEQFFGPGTRLTVL.

The chain combines TRBV18 with TRBJ2-7; 7 nucleotides match TRBD1. This CDR3 contains 15 residues. V lost 6 bases and J lost 0; bases outside the gene matches: 8. Per germline, CDR1 KGHSH and CDR2 LQKENI. CDR3 loop: CASSLSQGDSYEQYF. CDR3 bases: TGTGCCAGCTCGTTGTCGCAGGGGGACTCCTACGAGCAGTACTTC.

The chain joins TRBV19 to TRBJ2-1; 14 positions match TRBD2. Trimming removed 7 bases from V and 4 bases from J; junction bases left unmatched: 6. This CDR3 is 16 amino acids long. Germline loops: CDR1 LNHDA, CDR2 SQIVND (reference sequence). CDR3 DNA sequence: TGTGCCAGTATGCGACTAGCGGGGGGGCGGTACAATGAGCAGTTCTTC. This translates into CASMRLAGGRYNEQFF.

The rearrangement uses TRBV9 and TRBJ2-7; 8 nucleotides align to TRBD2. The CDR3 contains 16 residues. With 4 bases clipped from V and 2 bases from J, the junction kept 11 bases outside the gene matches. The germline gives CDR1 SGDLS, CDR2 YYNGEE. The CDR3 DNA is TGTGCCAGCAGCCCGCGGACGGGGGGGGCCCCCTACGAGCAGTACTTC. It codes for CASSPRTGGAPYEQYF.

The chain employs TRBV6-5 and TRBJ1-2; 8 bases agree with TRBD1. Germline V gives CDR1 MNHEY, CDR2 SVGAGI. This CDR3 contains 15 residues. With V trimmed by 6 bases and J by 5 bases, 11 bases remained unmatched. CDR3 protein: CASSSTPGGGYGYTF. The CDR3 DNA reads as TGTGCCAGCAGCTCAACTCCAGGGGGCGGATATGGCTACACCTTC.

This clone was seen a handful of times. The genes are TRBV10-3 and TRBJ2-7, with a tentative D call TRBD1 (5 bases). V was shortened by 5 bases and J by 2 bases, with 7 bases between the two germline ends. From germline, CDR1 is ENHRY and CDR2 SYGVKD. The length of the CDR3 is 12 residues. The CDR3 DNA is TGTGCCATCAGTTTGACAGCCTACGAGCAGTACTTC. Translating it yields CAISLTAYEQYF.

The chain combines TRBV7-9 with TRBJ2-7, with D maybe TRBD2 (7 bases). Germline loops: CDR1 SEHNR, CDR2 FQNEAQ (reference sequence). This CDR3 comprises 17 residues. Trimming took off 5 bases at V and 0 bases at J, with 20 bases between the two ends. The DNA of the CDR3 is TGTGCCAGCAGCCCAATGGGAGGGACATGGATCTCCTACGAGCAGTACTTC. Translating gives CASSPMGGTWISYEQYF.